The 20 T cell receptor beta chains listed next were all sequenced from one sample in a study of breast tumors, draining lymph nodes, adjacent tissues. TCRdb used MiXCR to reprocess the multiplex PCR reads, holding one entry per CDR3 protein. Among about 140,000 distinct CDR3 sequences listed, approximately 32% were seen once. Breast cancer patients provided tissue from their axillary draining lymph nodes. Sequenced input: axillary lymph node tissue. The receptors stem from a female donor with breast cancer. Some clones in this sample may be carry-over from other donors' samples.

This clonotype was seen ten or more times. This sequence joins TRBV6-5 and TRBJ1-2; D unclear. V was clipped by 9 bases and J by 0 bases, with 11 bases between them. CDR1 and CDR2 (germline): MNHEY, SVGAGI. The CDR3 extends over 13 amino acids. The CDR3 DNA reads as TGTGCCAGTACCGGCCCTTCTAACTATGGCTACACCTTC. It specifies CASTGPSNYGYTF.

This clonotype has at least ten counts. The chain carries TRBV6-5 and TRBJ1-4, with 7 bases aligning to TRBD1. The CDR3 covers 17 residues. Germline CDR1 is MNHEY and CDR2 is SVGAGI. V lost 6 bases, J lost 0 bases, and 10 bases stayed unmatched. This chain's CDR3 is CASSSYGTVATNEKLFF. CDR3 bases: TGTGCCAGCAGCTCTTACGGGACAGTTGCAACTAATGAAAAACTGTTTTTT.

This clonotype was seen repeatedly, ten times or more. This chain links TRBV12-3 or TRBV12-4 with TRBJ2-3; 9 bases agree with TRBD2. CDR3 length: 15 amino acids. V was pared by 6 bases and J by 3 bases, with 7 bases of the junction left unmatched. The CDR3 DNA reads TGTGCCAGCAGCCTAGCGGGACTAGGGACAGATACGCAGTATTTT. Translating gives CASSLAGLGTDTQYF.

There are many counts of this clonotype. The V gene is TRBV5-6, the J gene TRBJ1-2; no firm D call. Germline V gene data show CDR1 as SGHDT and CDR2 as YYEEEE. The CDR3 runs to 14 residues. V dropped 0 bases and J dropped 4 bases, with 10 bases sitting between them. CDR3 protein: CASSLGKLIYGYTF. CDR3 DNA sequence: TGTGCCAGCAGCTTGGGCAAACTGATCTATGGCTACACCTTC.

This clonotype was detected ten times or more. CDR3 amino acids: CASSPRTGGAYYGYTF. DNA for the CDR3: TGTGCCAGCAGTCCCCGGACAGGGGGAGCATACTATGGCTACACCTTC. This rearrangement joins TRBV28 to TRBJ1-2; 10 nucleotides line up with TRBD1. In germline, CDR1 is MDHEN, CDR2 SYDVKM. The CDR3 length is 16 residues. The junction had 9 bases not matched to a gene; V was cut back by 5 bases and J by 3 bases.

This clonotype has only a few counts. A clone one base away is much larger, so this may be a read error. The CDR3 protein is CAGSFRSSGANVLTF. Written as DNA, the CDR3 is TGTGCCGGCAGTTTTCGGAGCTCTGGGGCCAACGTCCTGACTTTC. The rearrangement uses TRBV12-3 or TRBV12-4 and TRBJ2-6; D is ambiguous. This CDR3 is 15 amino acids long.

The chain has TRBV19 and TRBJ2-3; the D is unclear. This CDR3 contains 16 residues. Trimming stripped 5 bases from V and 2 bases from J, with 17 bases between. Germline CDR1 reads LNHDA; CDR2 reads SQIVND (reference sequence). The CDR3 DNA sequence: TGTGCCAGTAGTCCCCTCCCCACAAGGAACACAGATACGCAGTATTTT. Encoded protein: CASSPLPTRNTDTQYF. Looking up the rest from reference TRBV19 and TRBJ2-3 gives the full variable domain: DGGITQSPKYLFRKEGQNVTLSCEQNLNHDAMYWYRQDPGQGLRLIYYSQIVNDFQKGDIAEGYSVSREKKESFPLTVTSAQKNPTAFYLCASSPLPTRNTDTQYFGPGTRLTVL.

This clonotype has at least ten counts. The chain combines TRBV18 with TRBJ1-2; TRBD1 matches at 7 bases. CDR1 is KGHSH and CDR2 is LQKENI in the germline V gene. J lost 6 bases, V lost 2 bases, and 6 bases had no gene match. CDR3 size: 14 residues. The CDR3 sequence: CASSPTTGKDGYTF. CDR3 nucleotides: TGTGCCAGCTCACCAACGACAGGGAAGGATGGCTACACCTTC. Filled out from reference TRBV18 and TRBJ1-2, the complete variable domain reads NAGVMQNPRHLVRRRGQEARLRCSPMKGHSHVYWYRQLPEEGLKFMVYLQKENIIDESGMPKERFSAEFPKEGPSILRIQQVVRGDSAAYFCASSPTTGKDGYTFGSGTRLTVV.

As to this clonotype: One end of the junction fails to match germline, which may point to a read error. The chain combines TRBV5-1 with TRBJ2-7; D is uncertain. Per the germline V gene, CDR1 is SGHRS and CDR2 is YFSETQ. The CDR3 spans 13 residues. Here the CDR3 reads CASSGDSFYDQYF. Written as DNA, the CDR3 is TGCGCCAGCAGTGGGGATAGTTTCTACGACCAGTACTTC.

This sequence joins TRBV12-3 or TRBV12-4 and TRBJ2-3, with 11 bases identical to TRBD1. V gave up 6 bases and J gave up 5 bases; unmatched junction bases: 10. CDR3 length equals 16 residues. CDR3 loop: CASRESGTGGGDTQYF. The CDR3 DNA is TGTGCCAGCAGAGAGTCCGGGACAGGGGGGGGAGATACGCAGTATTTT.

The chain couples TRBV20-1 to TRBJ1-1; TRBD1 matches 7 bases. Looked up from germline, CDR1 is DFQATT and CDR2 is SNEGSKA (reference sequence). Trimming took 3 bases from V and 4 from J; bases not matched to a gene: 5. This CDR3 is 13 amino acids long. The chain's CDR3 is CSASRQGGTEAFF. For the CDR3, the DNA is TGCAGTGCTAGTCGACAGGGTGGCACTGAAGCTTTCTTT.

This clonotype was counted once. Compared with germline, one end of the junction differs, possibly owing to a read error. CDR3 amino acids: CASSLGQGTGELIF. The CDR3 nucleotides read TGCGCCAGCAGCTTGGGACAGGGCACCGGCGAGCTGATTTTT. The rearrangement links TRBV5-1 to TRBJ2-2; TRBD1 agrees at 7 bases. Germline V gene lookup returns CDR1 SGHRS and CDR2 YFSETQ. This CDR3 region has 14 residues.

This clonotype was seen repeatedly, ten times or more. Being one base from a much bigger clone, this may be a read error. This chain's CDR3 is CASSLVVGENLFF. CDR3 sequence (DNA): TGCGCCAGCAGCTTGGTAGTGGGCGAAAACCTGTTTTTT. The J gene is TRBJ1-4, the V gene TRBV5-1; D is unresolved. In germline, CDR1 is SGHRS, CDR2 YFSETQ. The CDR3 consists of 13 residues.

A note on this clonotype: A much bigger clone sits one base away, suggesting this may be a read error. J is TRBJ2-7 and V is TRBV18; D assignment may be TRBD1 or TRBD2 (5 bases each). Trimming cost V 0 bases and J 4 bases, with 25 bases left between them. The CDR3 has 19 residues. Germline values: CDR1 KGHSH, CDR2 LQKENI. Here the CDR3 DNA reads TGTGCCAGCTCACCACCGGGGGATTTAAACCATGGGGCTCCATACGAGCAGTACTTC. Its translation is CASSPPGDLNHGAPYEQYF.

This clonotype was detected a few times. V and J are TRBV6-5 and TRBJ1-1, with D uncertain. Germline V gene sequence: CDR1 MNHEY, CDR2 SVGAGI. The CDR3 covers 13 residues. V was clipped by 5 bases and J by 1 base, with 8 bases between them. In DNA form, the CDR3 reads TGTGCCAGCAGTCGACCCCAGAACACTGAAGCTTTCTTT. It yields the protein CASSRPQNTEAFF.

Turning to this clonotype: A much bigger clone sits one base away, suggesting this may be a read error. J is TRBJ1-6 and V is TRBV6-1; D not resolved. V gave up 6 bases and J gave up 10 bases, with 10 bases separating them. Germline V CDR1 and CDR2: MNHNS, SASEGT. This CDR3 contains 12 residues. DNA for the CDR3: TGTGCCAGCAGACGCTACCGATCACCCCTCCACTTT. Translating gives CASRRYRSPLHF.

This clonotype was found many times. V is TRBV20-1 and J is TRBJ1-5, with 7 nucleotides matching TRBD1. V gave up 6 bases and J gave up 4 bases; unmatched junction bases: 6. Germline loops: CDR1 DFQATT, CDR2 SNEGSKA (reference sequence). The CDR3 is 13 residues long. The CDR3 here is CSAAGGGNQPQHF. The CDR3 coding sequence is TGCAGTGCCGCAGGGGGGGGAAATCAGCCCCAGCATTTT.

The chain employs TRBV13 and TRBJ1-4; D is possibly TRBD1 (6 bases). CDR1 PRHDT and CDR2 FYEKMQ come from the germline V gene (reference sequence). Trimming removed 2 bases from V and 2 bases from J, with 18 bases in between. The CDR3 is 18 residues long. In DNA, the CDR3 is TGTGCCAGCAGCTTATCGGGAATTGGGGGCCCGACTAATGAAAAACTGTTTTTT. This gives the protein CASSLSGIGGPTNEKLFF.

This clonotype was observed at least ten times. V gene TRBV20-1 combines with J gene TRBJ2-5, with a tentative D call TRBD2 (5 bases). The CDR3 is 17 residues long. Germline-derived CDR1 and CDR2 are DFQATT and SNEGSKA (reference sequence). The germline V and J ends were trimmed by 2 bases and 1 base, with 20 bases remaining between them. This chain's CDR3 is CSARIGLAQRSQETQYF. CDR3 nucleotide sequence: TGCAGTGCTAGAATCGGTCTAGCCCAGAGAAGCCAAGAGACCCAGTACTTC.

The genes are TRBV5-1 and TRBJ1-1; TRBD1 aligns across 10 bases. Trimming at V came to 0 bases and at J to 11 bases, leaving 10 bases not matched to a gene. This CDR3 has 15 residues. Germline loops: CDR1 SGHRS, CDR2 YFSETQ. The CDR3 DNA reads as TGCGCCAGCAGCTTGGGGACAGGGGGTGAAGCACGGGCTTTCTTT. Translating it yields CASSLGTGGEARAFF.